What follows describes a single T cell receptor (beta chain). Its specificity is not known. TCRdb's copy holds only in-frame clones and misses some; the assay was immunoSEQ multiplex PCR. The repertoire holds some 90,000 clones, with around 90% as singletons. The data were taken from a study of T cell responses to AZD1222 COVID-19 vaccine. The CDR3 runs 13 residues. CDR1 and CDR2 from the germline V gene are MNHEY and SMNVEV (reference sequence). V was shortened by 7 bases and J by 2 bases, with 11 bases between the two germline ends. Study-wide points: As reported, nearly half of all spike-specific TCRs target variant regions that are unmutated. Vaccine-related CD4 TCRs covered spike, predominating at 160-218 and 743-854. Sampled repertoires all dated from after the peak T cell response. Possibly, clonal diversity was underestimated; donors were largely white British and included more females.

The receptor was isolated from an adult in good health. The specimen was peripheral blood, collected on day 0 of AZD1222 vaccination. V usage is TRBV27 and J usage is TRBJ1-2; no firm D call. In nucleotides, the CDR3 is TGTGCCAGCACTCGCGACCTGAACTATGGCTACACCTTC. The encoded protein is CASTRDLNYGYTF.